The clone carrying this T cell receptor beta chain appeared many times. Some clones are missing from TCRdb's copy, which holds only in-frame ones; the method was immunoSEQ multiplex PCR. The table shows about 140,000 clones, with over 60% occurring only once. The sample originates from a study of blood T cell repertoires in COVID-19. Individuals drawn from under 30 US areas were roughly 18 to 95 years old. The CDR3 extends over 19 amino acids. CDR1 SGHNT and CDR2 YENEEA come from the germline V gene. J was trimmed by 1 base and V by 5 bases; bases with no gene match: 15. The genes are TRBV11-3 and TRBJ2-5; 11 nucleotides agree with TRBD2. The TCR originated in a woman aged 45-59 years who had recovered from COVID-19. The source material was PBMCs or T cells enriched from blood (not recorded which). In DNA form, the CDR3 reads TGTGCCAGCAGCATAGGCCTGACTAGCGGGGAATACCGCCAAGAGACCCAGTACTTC. Encoded protein: CASSIGLTSGEYRQETQYF.